The following is a TCR beta chain sequence with its context. Its antigen is unidentified. CDR3 length: 13 amino acids. Trimming pared 6 bases from V and 3 bases from J, leaving 11 bases between. Looked up from germline, CDR1 is MNHEY and CDR2 is SVGAGI. This specimen belongs to a study of graft-versus-host responses after intestinal transplantation. Study background: Every transplant recipient was induced with anti-thymocyte globulin, then maintained on tacrolimus and steroids for approximately three years. Whole-study findings and limits: GvH clones detected in recipient marrow included some appearing first in ileum or blood.

TCRdb's table, derived via immunoSEQ multiplex PCR, lists solely in-frame clones and lacks some. In the table there are 35,000 to 50,000 clones, over 85% of which are singletons. This clonotype was sampled from a human patient who received an intestinal transplant, so some T cells may come from the graft donor. The sequenced sample was PBMCs, obtained approximately 340 days after intestinal transplant. The chain recombines TRBV6-5 with TRBJ1-1; the D gene is possibly TRBD1 (5 bases). The CDR3 DNA follows: TGTGCCAGCAGGGGGCTGGATTACACTGAAGCTTTCTTT. Residues: CASRGLDYTEAFF.